The source of this T cell receptor (beta chain) is a study of T cell repertoires in cytomegalovirus infection. Across the whole study: Carrying CMV and the relevant HLA type showed in public TCR beta signatures.

TCRdb analysed the reads with MiXCR anew, one entry per CDR3 protein. The sample includes 630,000 or so distinct CDR3 sequences, roughly a quarter of them seen just once. Findings and limits, study-wide: Carriers of CMV plus the relevant HLA were identified by cumulative public TCR beta family frequency. Ex vivo, HLA-C-restricted CMV-specific TCR beta clonotypes prevailed over the rest of the response.

Looked up from germline, CDR1 is SGHTA and CDR2 is FQGNSA. CDR3 length: 13 amino acids. The V gene lost 1 base and the J gene lost 9 bases, with 10 bases spanning the gap. This clonotype was picked up many times. Its matching antigen is unknown. The chain couples TRBV7-2 to TRBJ2-4, with D unresolved. The receptor's source is a human donor in good health (CMV status not recorded). Some clones in this sample may be carry-over from other donors' samples. The sequenced sample was CD8+ T cells from PBMCs. The CDR3 coding sequence is TGTGCCAGCAGCTTAGGACCCTGGGGCATTCAGTACTTC. The encoded protein is CASSLGPWGIQYF.